This is a list of T cell receptor beta chains from one sample in a study of CD8 T cells in ankylosing spondylitis. TCRdb passed the 5' RACE reads through MiXCR, listing each CDR3 protein once. The data show a few hundred thousand distinct CDR3 sequences, approximately 12% seen once. Material: blood, either unsorted or a sorted T cell fraction (not recorded which). The receptors derive from a male donor with ankylosing spondylitis or in good health (not recorded which). Each CDR3 is given with its conserved first and last residue. The order of the fields is D gene, V gene, J gene, clone size, CDR3 protein, CDR3 DNA. D genes are given only for firm matches. Where a row states a size, it is once, few, many or the class of an expanded clone; other rows omit it.

NA	TRBV6-1	TRBJ1-1	many	CASSLGAYTEAFF	TGTGCCAGCAGTCTAGGGGCGTACACTGAAGCTTTCTTT
TRBD2	TRBV20-1	TRBJ2-2	many	CSASSGVTGELFF	TGCAGTGCTAGTAGCGGGGTCACCGGGGAGCTGTTTTTT
NA	TRBV5-1	TRBJ2-2	many	CASSIERYTGELFF	TGCGCCAGCAGCATTGAAAGATACACCGGGGAGCTGTTTTTT
NA	TRBV5-1	TRBJ1-1	many	CASSLAVGSGEEAFF	TGCGCCAGCAGCTTGGCGGTGGGATCAGGGGAAGAAGCTTTCTTT
NA	TRBV29-1	TRBJ1-3	NA	CTVEDGRYSGNTIYF	TGCACCGTTGAAGATGGCCGCTACTCTGGAAACACCATATATTTT
TRBD1	TRBV5-1	TRBJ1-1	many	CASSWGRDRLHTEAFF	TGCGCCAGCAGCTGGGGCCGGGACAGACTGCACACTGAAGCTTTCTTT
NA	TRBV7-7	TRBJ1-1	NA	CASSLPGSAFF	TGTGCCAGCAGCCTGCCGGGTAGTGCTTTCTTT
TRBD1	TRBV9	TRBJ1-4	once	CASSATGSVEKLFF	TGTGCCAGCAGCGCGACAGGGTCGGTTGAAAAACTGTTTTTT
TRBD2	TRBV12-3/TRBV12-4	TRBJ2-3	many	CASSLATSGGPTDTQYF	TGTGCCAGCAGTTTGGCGACTAGCGGGGGACCCACAGATACGCAGTATTTT
TRBD2	TRBV20-1	TRBJ2-7	few	CSARLLRGEFSYEQYF	TGCAGTGCTAGATTGCTGCGGGGGGAATTCTCCTACGAGCAGTACTTC
TRBD2	TRBV6-5	TRBJ2-3	many	CASSYSSSGEITDTQYF	TGTGCCAGCAGTTACTCGAGTAGCGGGGAAATCACAGATACGCAGTATTTT
TRBD1	TRBV7-8	TRBJ2-2	NA	CASSLSRDRLNTGELFF	TGTGCCAGCAGCTTAAGTCGGGACAGATTAAACACCGGGGAGCTGTTTTTT
TRBD1	TRBV3-1	TRBJ2-2	few	CASSPGTEEDTGELFF	TGTGCCAGCAGCCCCGGGACAGAGGAGGACACCGGGGAGCTGTTTTTT
TRBD2	TRBV5-1	TRBJ2-5	many	CASTELAGGQETQYF	TGCGCCAGCACCGAACTGGCGGGGGGCCAAGAGACCCAGTACTTC
NA	TRBV4-1	TRBJ1-2	many	CASSQELAGSLYGYTF	TGCGCCAGCAGCCAAGAGCTTGCGGGGAGTTTGTATGGCTACACCTTC
NA	TRBV11-2	TRBJ2-3	NA	CASSLAFRGTDTQYF	TGTGCCAGCAGCTTAGCCTTCCGTGGCACAGATACGCAGTATTTT
NA	TRBV6-2/TRBV6-3	TRBJ1-1	many	CASSIPPGREDTEAFF	TGTGCCAGCAGTATACCGCCGGGGCGCGAAGACACTGAAGCTTTCTTT
TRBD1	TRBV5-1	TRBJ1-6	NA	CASSPTTGRTSPLHF	TGCGCCAGCAGCCCTACGACAGGGAGGACGTCACCCCTCCACTTT
NA	TRBV12-3/TRBV12-4	TRBJ1-6	few	CASSLNRGSPLHF	TGTGCCAGCAGTTTGAATAGGGGCTCACCCCTCCACTTT
NA	TRBV5-1	TRBJ2-5	many	CASSLDAYQETQYF	TGCGCCAGCAGCCTGGACGCTTACCAAGAGACCCAGTACTTC
NA	TRBV5-1	TRBJ1-1	few	CASSVLGVSTEAFF	TGCGCCAGCAGCGTTCTGGGGGTATCCACTGAAGCTTTCTTT
NA	TRBV20-1	TRBJ2-1	many	CSAERSGGSYNEQFF	TGCAGTGCGGAACGTAGCGGAGGGTCCTACAATGAGCAGTTCTTC
NA	TRBV12-3/TRBV12-4	TRBJ1-2	few	CASTPRKTNYGYTF	TGTGCCAGCACCCCTCGGAAAACTAACTATGGCTACACCTTC
NA	TRBV7-2	TRBJ2-1	many	CASSLPDFSVGDEQFF	TGTGCCAGCAGCCTCCCAGACTTCTCAGTGGGCGATGAGCAGTTCTTC
TRBD1	TRBV5-1	TRBJ1-5	many	CASSPGTGNQPQHF	TGCGCCAGCAGCCCCGGGACAGGGAATCAGCCCCAGCATTTT
TRBD2	TRBV7-3	TRBJ2-3	NA	CASSQGTSGPRTDTQYF	TGTGCCAGCAGCCAAGGAACTAGCGGGCCAAGGACAGATACGCAGTATTTT
TRBD1	TRBV3-1	TRBJ2-7	few	CASSQEVGQVSYEQYF	TGTGCCAGCAGCCAAGAAGTTGGACAGGTCTCCTACGAGCAGTACTTC
NA	TRBV6-1	TRBJ2-7	many	CASKERQGGSYEQYF	TGTGCCAGCAAGGAAAGGCAGGGGGGCTCCTACGAGCAGTACTTC
NA	TRBV5-1	TRBJ2-7	many	CASSLESKFYEQYF	TGCGCCAGCAGCTTGGAATCTAAGTTCTACGAGCAGTACTTC
NA	TRBV29-1	TRBJ1-1	NA	CSAGTYTEAFF	TGCAGCGCCGGGACCTACACTGAAGCTTTCTTT
NA	TRBV7-9	TRBJ2-1	many	CASSFSIGYEQFF	TGTGCCAGCAGCTTCTCAATAGGATATGAGCAGTTCTTC
NA	TRBV21-1	TRBJ2-3	NA	CASSKVWGGGKGDTQYF	TGTGCCAGCAGCAAAGTTTGGGGCGGGGGGAAAGGAGATACGCAGTATTTT
TRBD2	TRBV28	TRBJ2-3	many	CASLLAGGADTQYF	TGTGCCAGCCTCCTAGCGGGAGGTGCAGATACGCAGTATTTT
NA	TRBV27	TRBJ1-6	few	CASSLGGFVRSYNSPLHF	TGTGCCAGCAGTTTAGGAGGTTTTGTCCGCTCCTATAATTCACCCCTCCACTTT
NA	TRBV2	TRBJ1-1	NA	CASRPDTGRTEAFF	TGTGCCAGCAGGCCCGACACGGGTCGGACTGAAGCTTTCTTT
NA	TRBV11-3	TRBJ2-5	many	CASSFHPIFKDREETQYF	TGTGCCAGCAGCTTTCACCCGATCTTCAAGGACAGAGAAGAGACCCAGTACTTC
NA	TRBV10-2	TRBJ1-1	many	CASSEGSLWNTEAFF	TGCGCCAGCAGCGAGGGGAGTCTTTGGAACACTGAAGCTTTCTTT
TRBD2	TRBV2	TRBJ2-1	NA	CASNAGVGNEQFF	TGTGCCAGCAACGCGGGGGTGGGCAATGAGCAGTTCTTC
NA	TRBV6-1	TRBJ2-3	many	CASNGIGTDTQYF	TGTGCCAGCAACGGGATCGGAACAGATACGCAGTATTTT
NA	TRBV5-8	TRBJ1-2	many	CASSLSSKHGYTF	TGTGCCAGCAGCTTGTCTAGTAAACATGGCTACACCTTC
NA	TRBV20-1	TRBJ2-1	many	CSARDLGLGGLPGNEQFF	TGCAGTGCTAGAGATCTGGGCCTTGGGGGACTGCCTGGCAATGAGCAGTTCTTC
NA	TRBV3-1	TRBJ2-2	many	CASSPRRSGELFF	TGTGCCAGCAGCCCTCGGAGAAGCGGGGAGCTGTTTTTT
NA	TRBV29-1	TRBJ1-1	many	CSASQRRENTEAFF	TGCAGCGCTAGCCAGAGGAGGGAAAACACTGAAGCTTTCTTT
NA	TRBV5-1	TRBJ2-3	many	CASSLGGSQGPTDTQYF	TGCGCCAGCAGCTTGGGGGGATCCCAGGGGCCCACAGATACGCAGTATTTT
NA	TRBV20-1	TRBJ1-4	many	CSAGETNEKLFF	TGCAGTGCGGGCGAAACTAATGAAAAACTGTTTTTT
TRBD2	TRBV20-1	TRBJ2-5	few	CSGRGGGEETQYF	TGCAGTGGGAGAGGTGGGGGGGAAGAGACCCAGTACTTC
NA	TRBV5-5	TRBJ2-2	many	CASTTLPQADTGELFF	TGTGCCAGCACCACCCTGCCACAAGCAGACACCGGGGAGCTGTTTTTT
TRBD1	TRBV5-1	TRBJ2-7	once	CASSWDRRGEQYF	TGCGCCAGCAGCTGGGACAGGAGGGGCGAGCAGTACTTC
TRBD2	TRBV6-4	TRBJ2-1	NA	CASSEAGGGNEQFF	TGTGCCAGCAGTGAGGCGGGAGGGGGCAATGAGCAGTTCTTC
NA	TRBV7-6	TRBJ2-1	NA	CASSLALGSGNEQFF	TGTGCCAGCAGCTTAGCACTAGGGTCTGGCAATGAGCAGTTCTTC
NA	TRBV3-1	TRBJ2-2	many	CASSQVRSIGELFF	TGTGCCAGCAGCCAAGTCCGCTCCATCGGGGAGCTGTTTTTT
NA	TRBV2	TRBJ2-1	few	CATRTNRAAYNEQFF	TGTGCCACCCGAACTAACAGGGCAGCCTACAATGAGCAGTTCTTC
TRBD2	TRBV6-1	TRBJ2-1	few	CASLPTRTSGNIQFF	TGTGCCAGCCTCCCCACAAGGACTAGCGGGAATATCCAGTTCTTC